These 30 T cell receptor beta chains originate from one sample sequenced in a study of T cell responses to AZD1222 COVID-19 vaccine. The data were produced by immunoSEQ multiplex PCR, yet TCRdb's version contains in-frame clones alone and is incomplete. The clone table shows over 140,000 clones, with the ten largest holding 2% to 2.5%. The sequenced sample was peripheral blood. These receptors came from an adult in good health.

The chain links TRBV4-3 to TRBJ1-4, with no clear D. V lost 0 bases and J lost 8, with 10 bases in between. The germline gives CDR1 LGHNA, CDR2 YSLEER. This CDR3 spans 14 amino acids. Here the CDR3 DNA reads TGCGCCAGCAGCCAAGATCTGAACATGGAAAAACTGTTTTTT. Its translation: CASSQDLNMEKLFF.

This rearrangement joins TRBV19 to TRBJ1-1; D possibly corresponds to TRBD1 (6 bases). CDR1 is LNHDA and CDR2 is SQIVND in the germline V gene (reference sequence). Between the trimmed V and J ends, which lost 3 bases and 4 bases, there was a span of 15 bases. This CDR3 contains 15 residues. The CDR3 loop is CASSILGGFGTEAFF. In nucleotides, the CDR3 is TGTGCCAGTAGTATCTTGGGGGGCTTCGGCACTGAAGCTTTCTTT.

V and J are TRBV23-1 and TRBJ1-3; D is undetermined. TRBV23-1 is an open reading frame whose function is uncertain. V dropped 4 bases and J dropped 2 bases, with 15 bases sitting between them. The CDR3 loop spans 16 amino acids. CDR3 sequence reads: CASSPQLYHPGNTIYF. The CDR3 bases are TGCGCCAGCAGTCCCCAGCTGTATCACCCTGGAAACACCATATATTTT.

The rearrangement joins TRBV16 to TRBJ2-7, with a possible D match to TRBD1 (6 bases). In germline, CDR1 is KGHSY, CDR2 FQNENV. The V gene lost 4 bases and the J gene lost 0 bases, with 16 bases spanning the gap. The CDR3 is made up of 16 amino acids. The CDR3 nucleotides are TGTGCCAGCAGCCCGATGATTGGGACAACCTCCTACGAGCAGTACTTC. Amino acids: CASSPMIGTTSYEQYF. Together with reference TRBV16 and TRBJ2-7, the CDR3 gives the full variable domain: GEEVAQTPKHLVRGEGQKAKLYCAPIKGHSYVFWYQQVLKNEFKFLISFQNENVFDETGMPKERFSAKCLPNSPCSLEIQATKLEDSAVYFCASSPMIGTTSYEQYFGPGTRLTVT.

The chain carries TRBV7-9 and TRBJ1-1; no reliable D call. Looked up from germline, CDR1 is SEHNR and CDR2 is FQNEAQ (reference sequence). The CDR3 totals 13 residues. V was shortened by 2 bases and J by 1 base, with 5 bases between the two germline ends. CDR3 DNA: TGTGCCAGCAGCTTACTGACGAACACTGAAGCTTTCTTT. As protein: CASSLLTNTEAFF.

The V and J genes are TRBV2 and TRBJ1-1; perhaps TRBD1 as D (6 bases). Germline V gene sequence: CDR1 SNHLY, CDR2 FYNNEI. V was shortened by 5 bases and J by 1 base, with 8 bases between the two germline ends. The CDR3 is 13 amino acids. The CDR3 DNA is TGTGCCAGCAGTTGGACAGAGAACACTGAAGCTTTCTTT. Protein product: CASSWTENTEAFF.

The rearrangement links TRBV20-1 to TRBJ2-5; no reliable D call. V was trimmed by 6 bases and J by 4 bases, leaving 9 bases between them. The CDR3 sequence is 11 residues long. The V gene's germline CDR1 is DFQATT and CDR2 SNEGSKA (reference sequence). CDR3 amino acids: CSAVLIETQYF. CDR3 coding DNA: TGCAGTGCCGTCCTGATAGAGACCCAGTACTTC.

As regards this clone: In the same sample, other DNA sequences code for this CDR3. This rearrangement joins TRBV30 to TRBJ1-2; weak D call: TRBD1 (5 bases). CDR1 is GTSNPN, CDR2 SVGIG, per germline (reference sequence). V lost 2 bases to trimming and J lost 4 bases, with 8 bases between them. The CDR3 extends over 12 amino acids. The DNA of the CDR3 is TGTGCCTGGAGTACGGGGCCCTATGGCTACACCTTC. Its protein product is CAWSTGPYGYTF.

The chain has TRBV7-9 and TRBJ1-4; 7 nucleotides agree with TRBD1. CDR1 and CDR2 (germline): SEHNR, FQNEAQ (reference sequence). The CDR3 spans 16 residues. The ends lost 6 bases at V and 4 bases at J; junction bases unmatched: 11. CDR3 DNA: TGTGCCAGCAGTAGCCAAAACAGGGGAGGTAATGAAAAACTGTTTTTT. Amino acids: CASSSQNRGGNEKLFF. Supplemented by reference TRBV7-9 and TRBJ1-4, the full variable domain reads DTGVSQNPRHKITKRGQNVTFRCDPISEHNRLYWYRQTLGQGPEFLTYFQNEAQLEKSRLLSDRFSAERPKGSFSTLEIQRTEQGDSAMYLCASSSQNRGGNEKLFFGSGTQLSVL.

V usage is TRBV30 and J usage is TRBJ1-1; unclear D gene. V was trimmed by 5 bases and J by 1 base, leaving 8 bases between them. CDR1 is GTSNPN and CDR2 is SVGIG in the germline V gene (reference sequence). The CDR3 covers 12 residues. CDR3 residues: CAWADWNTEAFF. The CDR3 DNA is TGTGCCTGGGCGGACTGGAACACTGAAGCTTTCTTT.

V is TRBV9 and J is TRBJ2-1, with D perhaps TRBD2 (5 bases). Trimming shortened V by 3 bases and J by 1 base, and 11 bases separated the two germline ends. CDR1 is SGDLS, CDR2 YYNGEE, per germline. This CDR3 is 15 amino acids long. Here the CDR3 reads CASSAQGGSYNEQFF. As DNA, the CDR3 is TGTGCCAGCAGCGCCCAAGGCGGGTCCTACAATGAGCAGTTCTTC.

The genes are TRBV7-9 and TRBJ2-7; 9 nucleotides line up with TRBD1. This CDR3 is built from 15 residues. Trimming took 5 bases from V and 3 from J; bases not matched to a gene: 8. Germline loops: CDR1 SEHNR, CDR2 FQNEAQ (reference sequence). CDR3: CASSPPAGQGYEQYF. The CDR3 DNA reads as TGTGCCAGCAGCCCCCCAGCGGGACAGGGCTACGAGCAGTACTTC.

The chain has TRBV6-6 and TRBJ2-2, with D possibly TRBD1 on 5 matching bases. With 4 bases removed from V and 0 bases from J, the gap between germline ends came to 6 bases. The CDR3 has 14 amino acids. CDR1 is MNHNY and CDR2 is SVGAGI in the germline V gene (reference sequence). CDR3 region: CASSWGSNTGELFF. CDR3 DNA: TGTGCCAGCAGTTGGGGCTCGAACACCGGGGAGCTGTTTTTT.

The chain joins TRBV7-9 to TRBJ1-2, with D unclear. This CDR3 spans 16 amino acids. The V end was cut by 1 base, the J end by 4 bases, with 16 bases between. Germline values: CDR1 SEHNR, CDR2 FQNEAQ (reference sequence). The CDR3 bases are TGTGCCAGCAGCTTAGTTTGGGAGAGCGGATCCTATGGCTACACCTTC. Its protein product is CASSLVWESGSYGYTF. Filled out from reference TRBV7-9 and TRBJ1-2, the complete variable domain reads DTGVSQNPRHKITKRGQNVTFRCDPISEHNRLYWYRQTLGQGPEFLTYFQNEAQLEKSRLLSDRFSAERPKGSFSTLEIQRTEQGDSAMYLCASSLVWESGSYGYTFGSGTRLTVV.

This chain connects TRBV29-1 to TRBJ1-1; no clear D gene. The germline V gene has CDR1 SQVTM and CDR2 ANQGSEA. Deletions cut 3 bases from V and 8 bases from J, with 10 bases between. The CDR3 covers 11 residues. The CDR3 reads CSVDGQMEAFF. The DNA for the CDR3 is TGCAGCGTTGACGGTCAGATGGAAGCTTTCTTT.

The V and J genes are TRBV18 and TRBJ2-3; tentative D call: TRBD2 (7 bases). Germline CDR1 KGHSH, CDR2 LQKENI. V was pared by 2 bases and J by 0 bases, with 12 bases between. The CDR3 covers 16 residues. This CDR3 reads CASSPRGGFSTDTQYF. In DNA form, the CDR3 reads TGTGCCAGCTCACCAAGGGGGGGATTCAGCACAGATACGCAGTATTTT. Complete variable domain (other parts from reference TRBV18 and TRBJ2-3): NAGVMQNPRHLVRRRGQEARLRCSPMKGHSHVYWYRQLPEEGLKFMVYLQKENIIDESGMPKERFSAEFPKEGPSILRIQQVVRGDSAAYFCASSPRGGFSTDTQYFGPGTRLTVL.

Turning to this clone: A junction boundary mismatches the germline segment, possibly from a read error. The V call is TRBV6-4, the J call TRBJ1-6; 7 nucleotides align to TRBD1. This CDR3 region has 13 residues. The germline CDR1 and CDR2 sequences are MRHNA and SNTAGT. The CDR3 loop is CASKRDSGSPLHF. The DNA for the CDR3 is TGTGCTAGCAAACGGGACAGCGGTTCACCCCTCCACTTT.

The gene calls are TRBV6-6 and TRBJ1-4; 7 bases match TRBD1. Germline CDR1 is MNHNY and CDR2 is SVGAGI (reference sequence). Losses at the gene ends were 2 bases for V and 8 bases for J; bases not matched to a gene: 8. CDR3 length equals 15 residues. CDR3 sequence: CASSYQGGAREKLFF. In nucleotides, the CDR3 is TGTGCCAGCAGTTACCAAGGGGGCGCGCGGGAAAAACTGTTTTTT.

The chain employs TRBV6-1 and TRBJ1-6, with D tentatively TRBD1 (6 bases). The length of the CDR3 is 17 residues. The germline V gene encodes CDR1 MNHNS and CDR2 SASEGT. Trimming cost V 0 bases and J 8 bases, with 17 bases left between them. CDR3 DNA sequence: TGTGCCAGCAGTGAAGCGCTACCTCAGGGGCTGGATTCACCCCTCCACTTT. Translating it yields CASSEALPQGLDSPLHF.

The genes are TRBV5-4 and TRBJ2-1; TRBD1 agrees at 8 bases. V gave up 4 bases and J gave up 3 bases; unmatched junction bases: 12. CDR1 is SGHNT and CDR2 is YYREEE in the germline V gene (reference sequence). The CDR3 extends over 17 amino acids. The CDR3 reads CASSPLPGQDIYNEQFF. The CDR3 nucleotides read TGTGCCAGCAGCCCCCTCCCGGGACAGGATATCTACAATGAGCAGTTCTTC.

The chain employs TRBV20-1 and TRBJ1-2; D is unclear. The CDR3 sequence is 11 residues long. Trimming removed 7 bases at V and 3 bases at J, with 9 bases between. Germline-derived CDR1 and CDR2 are DFQATT and SNEGSKA (reference sequence). The CDR3 region is CSETRHYGYTF. The CDR3 DNA sequence: TGCAGTGAAACGCGGCACTATGGCTACACCTTC.

This chain links TRBV6-5 with TRBJ1-2; 7 positions agree with TRBD1. Trimming cost V 6 bases and J 5 bases; bases outside gene matches: 6. This CDR3 spans 13 amino acids. Germline V CDR1 and CDR2: MNHEY, SVGAGI. The CDR3 is CASSRTGFYGYTF. CDR3 DNA: TGTGCCAGCAGCAGGACAGGTTTTTATGGCTACACCTTC.

The chain is built from TRBV5-4 and TRBJ1-1; 7 bases are shared with TRBD1. CDR1 and CDR2 (germline): SGHNT, YYREEE (reference sequence). The CDR3 consists of 15 residues. J was trimmed by 4 bases and V by 3 bases; bases with no gene match: 9. DNA of the CDR3: TGTGCCAGCAGCTCCCCGGGACGGGACAGCACTGAAGCTTTCTTT. It translates to CASSSPGRDSTEAFF.

This chain joins TRBV16 and TRBJ1-2; TRBD1 agrees at 9 bases. Germline V lookup: CDR1 KGHSY, CDR2 FQNENV. The CDR3 runs 15 residues. After removal of 4 bases from V and 4 bases from J, the junction contained 7 bases not matched to a gene. The DNA of the CDR3 is TGTGCCAGCAGCCCCAACGGGGGACAGGGCTATGGCTACACCTTC. It translates to CASSPNGGQGYGYTF.

V gene TRBV3-1 (or the pseudogene TRBV3-2) combines with J gene TRBJ2-1, with TRBD1 matching 8 bases. J was trimmed by 7 bases and V by 3 bases; bases with no gene match: 8. The length of the CDR3 is 15 residues. Per germline, CDR1 LGHDT and CDR2 YNNKEL (reference sequence). The CDR3, as DNA: TGTGCCAGCAGCCAGTCCGGACAGGGTGGAAATGAGCAGTTCTTC. Residues: CASSQSGQGGNEQFF.

This chain uses TRBV5-1 with TRBJ2-2; a possible D gene is TRBD2 (7 bases). V was shortened by 3 bases and J by 6 bases, with 15 bases between the two germline ends. Germline CDR1 and CDR2: SGHRS and YFSETQ. This CDR3 is built from 15 residues. In nucleotides, the CDR3 is TGCGCCAGCAGCTGGACACCCGGGGGGCCCGGGGAGCTGTTTTTT. Its translation is CASSWTPGGPGELFF.

The V gene is TRBV3-1 (or the pseudogene TRBV3-2), the J gene TRBJ1-1; no clear D. Germline V lookup: CDR1 LGHDT, CDR2 YNNKEL (reference sequence). This CDR3 is built from 13 residues. The V and J ends lost 6 bases and 1 base respectively, with 9 bases between them. CDR3 protein: CASRGGPNTEAFF. The CDR3 DNA reads TGTGCCAGCAGGGGTGGGCCGAACACTGAAGCTTTCTTT.

The J gene is TRBJ2-2, the V gene TRBV10-3; 7 nucleotides match TRBD2. Trimming took 4 bases from V and 0 from J; bases not matched to a gene: 2. Germline lookup yields CDR1 ENHRY and CDR2 SYGVKD. The CDR3 spans 15 residues. CDR3 nucleotide sequence: TGTGCCATCAGTGGGGCGGGGGCGAACACCGGGGAGCTGTTTTTT. Protein product: CAISGAGANTGELFF.

The gene calls are TRBV28 and TRBJ1-1; D gene unclear. V was trimmed by 6 bases and J by 7 bases, leaving 15 bases between them. Germline V CDR1 and CDR2: MDHEN, SYDVKM. The CDR3 contains 13 residues. The CDR3 nucleotides are TGTGCCAGCAGCTTTGCGGAAAGGCTTGAAGCTTTCTTT. It specifies CASSFAERLEAFF.

The chain carries TRBV30 and TRBJ1-5, with D perhaps matching TRBD1 (6 bases). Germline-derived CDR1 and CDR2 are GTSNPN and SVGIG (reference sequence). V was cut by 5 bases and J by 5 bases, with 16 bases left in between. The CDR3 length is 14 residues. CDR3 amino acids: CAWAPRGGHQPQHF. In nucleotides, the CDR3 is TGTGCCTGGGCCCCCCGGGGGGGGCATCAGCCCCAGCATTTT.